The clone carrying this T cell receptor beta chain was counted ten times or more. The antigen is unknown. Researchers tagged individual cDNA molecules with unique molecular identifiers. TCRdb redid the calling of the 5' RACE reads with MiXCR, one entry per CDR3 protein. The sample carries around 60,000 distinct CDR3 sequences, over 7.5% recorded once. V gave up 6 bases and J gave up 0 bases, with 11 bases separating them. There are 14 residues in the CDR3. Per the germline V gene, CDR1 is LNHDA and CDR2 is SQIVND (reference sequence). These data belong to a study of early T cells in non-severe SARS-CoV-2 infection. Study details: Chains from this unsorted whole-blood bulk RNA could not be paired.

General study points: Lookups in VDJdb leaned toward anti-spike CD8 responses and missed private and CD4 specificities.

The sequence was obtained from an adult who was a healthcare worker with PCR-confirmed SARS-CoV-2 infection or an uninfected control (not recorded which). The specimen sequenced was whole blood. The V call is TRBV19, the J call TRBJ1-1; possibly TRBD1 for D (5 bases). CDR3 residues: CASRLDRMNTEAFF. For the CDR3, the DNA is TGTGCCAGTAGACTCGACAGAATGAACACTGAAGCTTTCTTT.